This note documents a single TCR beta chain sequence. Its antigen specificity is not known. No per-base quality is available; no much larger clone lies one base away. TCR beta repertoires were profiled from peripheral blood of about a dozen young patients with multiple sclerosis to demonstrate the VDJtools post-analysis software. The patients with multiple sclerosis were children and adolescents between 6 and 15 years of age. Between the V and J ends, shortened by 2 bases and 10 bases respectively, the junction contains 12 bases. As encoded in the germline V gene, CDR1 is MNHEY while CDR2 is SVGAGI. There are 13 amino acids in the CDR3, from cysteine to phenylalanine inclusive. Left in the record is the CDR3 DNA by itself, 39 bases read in frame from the first base. The source of the sample is a study of post-analysis software for immune sequencing data (dated by TCRdb to the mid-2010s). Context from the whole study: Disease courses on record covered relapsing-remitting, secondary progressive and progressive-relapsing multiple sclerosis, though some patients had no subtype annotation. The multiple sclerosis patient repertoires were compared with around ten previously published healthy control repertoires from donors aged about 6 to 26 years. A subset of samples was prepared in parallel using single-end sample barcoding, then pooled and co-amplified after Illumina adapter ligation.

The research as a whole found: Four to six TRBV segments, including TRBV5-6, TRBV5-1 and TRBV20-1, were significantly more frequent in patients than controls. The control group was slightly older than the multiple sclerosis patient group. Normalized Chao1 diversity was significantly lower in multiple sclerosis patients than controls, suggesting substantial peripheral T-cell clonal expansion. Direct clustering with F measure revealed strong co-clustering of samples prepared in the same batch, which led to a batch-effect correction.

Receptors were amplified or captured by PCR. The run used an Illumina HiSeq 2500. To reduce PCR and sequencing biases, unique molecular identifiers were incorporated into the TCR beta cDNA libraries. Per 1 to 10 million input T cells, some 500,000 cDNA molecules were obtained, such that each molecule approximated one T cell. The same protocol used for the earlier healthy control dataset was applied to prepare and sequence the patient libraries. Within a given batch, samples were prepared together, multiplexed and sequenced on the same HiSeq lane. In the original analysis: MIGEC was used to process the raw barcoded reads, and molecular identifier groups with only a single read were discarded before consensus assembly and CDR3 extraction. Clonotype tables were post-analysed with VDJtools, and diversity was normalized by down-sampling all datasets to the smallest sample size. To correct batch-related cross-sample contamination, repertoire overlap clustering matched CDR3 amino acid sequences but not nucleotide sequences. TCRdb redid the processing of the public reads, applying fastp at Q25 and MiXCR, and retained in-frame beta chains. Identical CDR3 protein sequences are pooled into one entry, listed with their most common genes and DNA. The V and J calls were determined by TCRdb, not by the authors. Recorded for this sample are approximately 360,000 distinct CDR3 sequences; roughly 35% of them occurred a single time. In total, the top ten clones hold 13% of the sample.

Sequencing was done on a sample of blood. This receptor chain uses TRBV6-5 and TRBJ2-1, and perhaps TRBD2 as D gene, on 6 matching bases. This receptor was obtained from a girl under 18 with multiple sclerosis. The DNA is as follows: TGTGCCAGCAGTTACGGAGGGATCGGGGAGCAGTTCTTC. The encoded protein is CASSYGGIGEQFF.